These 19 T cell receptor beta chains were all obtained from the same sample, sequenced in a study of response to subunit inactivated influenza vaccine. TCRdb analysed the RT-PCR reads with MiXCR anew, one entry per CDR3 protein. The sample contains 450,000 to 600,000 distinct CDR3 sequences, more than 15% of which appear only once. The sample here was CD4+ T cells sorted from PBMCs, taken about 24 months after vaccination. These receptor sequences come from a man aged 50 to 69 who received an inactivated influenza vaccine.

There are a few counts of this clonotype. The chain combines TRBV18 with TRBJ1-5; 9 nucleotides agree with TRBD1. CDR1 is KGHSH, CDR2 LQKENI, per germline. The V segment lost 3 bases and the J segment 8 bases; nucleotides outside the gene matches: 5. CDR3 length: 14 residues. The CDR3 sequence is CASSPDRGSEPQHF. The CDR3 region has the DNA TGTGCCAGCTCACCGGACAGGGGTAGTGAGCCCCAGCATTTT.

The chain is built from TRBV5-8 and TRBJ2-7; TRBD1 aligns across 8 bases. The J segment lost 2 bases and the V segment lost 7 bases, leaving 5 bases of the junction unmatched. Per germline, CDR1 SGHTS and CDR2 YDEGEE. CDR3 length equals 13 residues. The DNA for the CDR3 is TGTGCCAGCCGGGACAGGCGCCCCTACGAGCAGTACTTC. Its translation: CASRDRRPYEQYF.

This clonotype was detected only a few times. The chain employs TRBV20-1 and TRBJ2-1, with D perhaps matching TRBD2 (6 bases). This CDR3 region has 15 residues. Germline CDR1 reads DFQATT; CDR2 reads SNEGSKA (reference sequence). Trimming stripped 0 bases from V and 4 bases from J, with 13 bases between. CDR3 protein: CSARDLASVYNEQFF. DNA of the CDR3: TGCAGTGCTAGAGATCTGGCTAGCGTGTACAATGAGCAGTTCTTC.

This sequence joins TRBV10-3 and TRBJ2-3, with 8 bases lining up with TRBD1. Per germline, CDR1 ENHRY and CDR2 SYGVKD. CDR3 length: 15 amino acids. V gave up 7 bases and J gave up 1 base; unmatched junction bases: 7. CDR3 bases: TGTGCCATCAAAGAACCGGGACAGGGCACAGATACGCAGTATTTT. Translated, it gives CAIKEPGQGTDTQYF.

The rearrangement links TRBV4-1 to TRBJ2-6, with no clear D. Trimming pared 1 base from V and 3 bases from J, leaving 7 bases between. The V gene's germline CDR1 is MGHRA and CDR2 YSYEKL. This CDR3 contains 15 residues. In DNA form, the CDR3 reads TGCGCCAGCAGCCAAGGCGTATTTGGGGCCAACGTCCTGACTTTC. Encoded protein: CASSQGVFGANVLTF.

This chain uses TRBV7-9 with TRBJ1-2; maybe TRBD1 (5 bases). Germline values: CDR1 SEHNR, CDR2 FQNEAQ (reference sequence). V was cut by 1 base and J by 7 bases, with 10 bases left in between. The CDR3 runs to 13 residues. This chain's CDR3 is CASSLGSGPGYTF. CDR3 sequence (DNA): TGTGCCAGCAGCTTAGGATCGGGGCCTGGCTACACCTTC.

Only a few counts were recorded for this clonotype. V gene TRBV3-1 combines with J gene TRBJ1-2; D is unresolved. Germline V lookup: CDR1 LGHDT, CDR2 YNNKEL (reference sequence). The CDR3 runs to 15 residues. The V gene lost 2 bases and the J gene lost 0 bases, with 10 bases spanning the gap. CDR3 region: CASSQTYTANYGYTF. The DNA for the CDR3 is TGTGCCAGCAGCCAAACCTACACGGCTAACTATGGCTACACCTTC.

The rearrangement links TRBV5-1 to TRBJ2-7; D remains ambiguous. Germline-derived CDR1 and CDR2 are SGHRS and YFSETQ. The V end lost 0 bases, the J end lost 4 bases, and 11 bases lay between the germline ends. This CDR3 is built from 14 residues. CDR3 in DNA: TGCGCCAGCAGCTTGGACGGCAGGCAGTACGAGCAGTACTTC. Protein sequence: CASSLDGRQYEQYF.

This clonotype has only a few counts. V is TRBV6-2 or TRBV6-3 and J is TRBJ2-7; D is perhaps TRBD1 or TRBD2 (5 bases each). Germline V gives CDR1 MNHEY, CDR2 SVGEGT. This CDR3 comprises 13 residues. V lost 0 bases to trimming and J lost 7 bases, with 10 bases between them. CDR3 in amino acids: CASSYSRDGEQYF. CDR3 DNA: TGTGCCAGCAGTTACTCCCGGGACGGGGAGCAGTACTTC.

The gene calls are TRBV28 and TRBJ2-1; tentative D call: TRBD1 (5 bases). Germline loops: CDR1 MDHEN, CDR2 SYDVKM. This CDR3 comprises 13 residues. Trimming pared 5 bases from V and 9 bases from J, leaving 14 bases between. The CDR3 DNA reads TGTGCCAGCAGTCCACTACGCCAGGGTGAGCAGTTCTTC. Translation: CASSPLRQGEQFF.

A few counts support this clonotype. The rearrangement joins TRBV5-6 to TRBJ2-3; 7 nucleotides align to TRBD1. The CDR3 covers 16 residues. Trimming at V came to 2 bases and at J to 6 bases, leaving 12 bases not matched to a gene. Germline V gene data show CDR1 as SGHDT and CDR2 as YYEEEE. The CDR3 DNA sequence: TGTGCCAGCAGCTTCCCCGGACAGGTCGTGGGGGATACGCAGTATTTT. It is translated as CASSFPGQVVGDTQYF. The variable domain in full, completed from reference TRBV5-6 and TRBJ2-3, reads DAGVTQSPTHLIKTRGQQVTLRCSPKSGHDTVSWYQQALGQGPQFIFQYYEEEERQRGNFPDRFSGHQFPNYSSELNVNALLLGDSALYLCASSFPGQVVGDTQYFGPGTRLTVL.

This clonotype was found many times. The chain couples TRBV5-1 to TRBJ2-1, with a weak D call TRBD1 (6 bases). CDR1 SGHRS and CDR2 YFSETQ come from the germline V gene. The CDR3 loop spans 15 amino acids. Between the trimmed V and J ends, which lost 4 bases and 8 bases, there was a span of 19 bases. CDR3 nucleotides: TGCGCCAGCAGCAGTGCCGGGGCCCCAGGGGATGAGCAGTTCTTC. Translation: CASSSAGAPGDEQFF.

This clonotype showed up many times. V gene TRBV3-1 combines with J gene TRBJ2-7; tentatively, D is TRBD2 (6 bases). The CDR3 length is 11 residues. V was shortened by 8 bases and J by 3 bases, with 8 bases between the two germline ends. Germline V lookup: CDR1 LGHDT, CDR2 YNNKEL (reference sequence). The CDR3 sequence is CASASDYEQYF. The CDR3 coding sequence is TGTGCCAGCGCTAGCGACTACGAGCAGTACTTC.

The chain joins TRBV7-8 to TRBJ2-1, with D unresolved. Trimming shortened V by 5 bases and J by 8 bases, and 10 bases separated the two germline ends. CDR1 is SGHVS and CDR2 is FQNEAQ in the germline V gene. The CDR3 length is 12 residues. CDR3 sequence (DNA): TGTGCCAGCAGCCTCGACAAGGATGAGCAGTTCTTC. The encoded protein is CASSLDKDEQFF. Full variable domain (remainder filled in from reference TRBV7-8 and TRBJ2-1): GAGVSQSPRYKVAKRGQDVALRCDPISGHVSLFWYQQALGQGPEFLTYFQNEAQLDKSGLPSDRFFAERPEGSVSTLKIQRTQQEDSAVYLCASSLDKDEQFFGPGTRLTVL.

The gene calls are TRBV7-9 and TRBJ2-1, with TRBD1 matching 9 bases. Germline V gene lookup returns CDR1 SEHNR and CDR2 FQNEAQ (reference sequence). J lost 9 bases, V lost 1 base, and 7 bases had no gene match. This CDR3 contains 15 residues. CDR3 residues: CASSLEGQGFSEQFF. Here the CDR3 DNA reads TGTGCCAGCAGCTTAGAGGGACAGGGATTTAGTGAGCAGTTCTTC. The full variable domain, its missing parts supplied by reference TRBV7-9 and TRBJ2-1, is DTGVSQNPRHKITKRGQNVTFRCDPISEHNRLYWYRQTLGQGPEFLTYFQNEAQLEKSRLLSDRFSAERPKGSFSTLEIQRTEQGDSAMYLCASSLEGQGFSEQFFGPGTRLTVL.

This clonotype was picked up a small number of times. V gene TRBV20-1 combines with J gene TRBJ1-2, with D unresolved. The CDR3 is 13 amino acids. The germline V and J ends were trimmed by 0 bases and 2 bases, with 7 bases remaining between them. Germline V gene lookup returns CDR1 DFQATT and CDR2 SNEGSKA (reference sequence). CDR3 in amino acids: CSARDLRNYGYTF. The CDR3 DNA reads as TGCAGTGCTAGAGATCTCAGAAACTATGGCTACACCTTC.

This chain uses TRBV6-2 or TRBV6-3 with TRBJ2-2, with TRBD2 identical over 9 bases. This CDR3 contains 17 residues. From germline, CDR1 is MNHEY and CDR2 SVGEGT. The V and J ends lost 9 bases and 9 bases, in that order; junction bases with no gene match: 20. The CDR3 reads CASCYLTSGSTRWELFF. The CDR3 DNA sequence: TGTGCCAGTTGTTATTTGACTAGCGGATCTACTAGGTGGGAGCTGTTTTTT.

V gene TRBV28 combines with J gene TRBJ1-2, with D tentatively TRBD1 (5 bases). The CDR3 covers 11 residues. Germline V gene lookup returns CDR1 MDHEN and CDR2 SYDVKM. The CDR3 bases are TGTGTCGCGGGACGGAACTATGGCTACACCTTC. Protein: CVAGRNYGYTF.

This clonotype was observed at least ten times. The V call is TRBV29-1, the J call TRBJ1-5; 7 nucleotides align to TRBD1. Unmatched junction bases numbered 2, after V lost 6 bases and J lost 3 bases. The CDR3 contains 12 residues. Germline-derived CDR1 and CDR2 are SQVTM and ANQGSEA. The CDR3 reads CSVGQANQPQHF. CDR3 DNA: TGCAGCGTAGGACAGGCCAATCAGCCCCAGCATTTT.